This T cell receptor (beta chain) appears in the sequencing data of a study of T and B cells in COVID-19 patients. Study-level points and caveats: There were 2,000 to 3,000 TCR clusters exclusive to the recovered cohort, a few dozen with low generation probability. Clonality of TRB repertoires was high in active COVID-19; recovery brought above-healthy diversity and richness. Early severe-case samples and blood from mildly ill patients during symptoms were in short supply.

In this sample, this clonotype is medium-sized. Its specificity is not known. BIOMED2 TRB-A/B primer pools were used in multiplex TRB PCR. MiXCR was run by TCRdb on the multiplex PCR reads, yielding one entry per CDR3 protein. The repertoire holds approximately 14,000 distinct CDR3 sequences, with over 25% as singletons. Each TRB amplification used 250-500 ng of genomic DNA from blood. V lost 4 bases and J lost 0, with 10 bases in between. The CDR3 is 14 residues long. Germline-derived CDR1 and CDR2 are MNHEY and SMNVEV (reference sequence). Sequenced: blood. This sequence originates from a human donor who had recovered from COVID-19. The chain couples TRBV27 to TRBJ2-7, with a tentative D call TRBD2 (5 bases). CDR3 nucleotides: TGTGCCAGCAGTTACAGCGGAAGCTCCTACGAGCAGTACTTC. This encodes CASSYSGSSYEQYF.